This T cell receptor (beta chain) emerged from a study of blood T cell repertoires in COVID-19. Across the whole study: Spain, Italy and the United States supplied samples that represented acute and convalescent COVID-19. T cells, B-cell-depleted T cells, or PBMCs provided the cDNA or gDNA that served as material.

The CDR3 contains 13 residues. V lost 0 bases, J lost 7 bases, and 8 bases lay in between. The germline CDR1 and CDR2 sequences are SGHRS and YFSETQ. Authors' data handling: Reference gene primer amplification yielded estimated nucleated cell counts. The table came from immunoSEQ multiplex PCR; TCRdb's copy has only in-frame clones and leaves some out. The V and J calls and clone size were taken over from that table, and D and trimming were inferred from the DNA. The sample shows about 61,000 clones, 85% of them seen only once. This TCR came from a man between 65 and 85 years old with acute or convalescent COVID-19. The sample taken for sequencing was peripheral blood. The rearrangement links TRBV5-1 to TRBJ2-1, with unresolved D. CDR3 DNA: TGCGCCAGCAGCTTGGACACAACGAATGAGCAGTTCTTC. This translates into CASSLDTTNEQFF.